This T cell receptor (beta chain) was captured by sequencing in a study of cytomegalovirus exposure and HLA in healthy donors. Study results and caveats: A later analysis, which compared TCR beta chains of equal frequency, found the HLA-associated ones more clonally expanded.

This CDR3 contains 16 residues. V shed 3 bases and J 7 bases; nucleotides not matched to a gene: 14. Germline lookup yields CDR1 KGHSH and CDR2 LQKENI. Note on this clone: What it binds is unknown.

This PCR relied on a set of 60 Vbeta primers and 13 Jbeta primers. Method: immunoSEQ multiplex PCR; TCRdb's copy keeps in-frame clones and lacks some. Found here are hundreds of thousands of clones, about 89% of them singletons; the top ten hold 1%. The rearrangement joins TRBV18 to TRBJ1-2; 7 bases are shared with TRBD1. The clonotype originates from a woman aged 18-29 years in good health and CMV-seronegative. Sequencing was carried out using PBMCs. This CDR3 reads CASSPAGQIITFGYTF. For the CDR3, the DNA is TGTGCCAGCTCACCGGCGGGACAGATTATAACCTTTGGCTACACCTTC.